This TCR beta chain is from a study of T cells in localized non-small cell lung cancer. Notes on this clone: Its target is not known.

Broader study findings: Greater T cell density in blood accompanied longer overall survival. Only one tumor region went through sequencing, so heterogeneity may still be there. Uninvolved adjacent lung, not tumor, had the highest T cell clonality. Adjacent lung was found to contain a median about 50 of the top 100 tumor clones.

TCRdb's table, derived via immunoSEQ multiplex PCR, lists solely in-frame clones and lacks some. The sample includes over 15,000 clones, around 87% of them seen just once. CDR1 is MDHEN and CDR2 is SYDVKM in the germline V gene. The CDR3 runs to 12 residues. The germline V and J ends were trimmed by 3 bases and 7 bases, with 9 bases remaining between them. The chain is built from TRBV28 and TRBJ1-1, with D unresolved. This TCR derives from a male donor aged 60 or over with stage II lung adenocarcinoma. The source material was peripheral blood mononuclear cells, sampled before any cancer treatment. CDR3 bases: TGTGCCAGCAGTTTGAACCGGGGTGAAGCTTTCTTT. Amino acids: CASSLNRGEAFF.